This T cell receptor beta chain was identified in a study of T cell repertoires in cytomegalovirus infection. Across the study: Indications came from public TCR beta signatures; they pointed to CMV infection and to a matching HLA type.

This clonotype was counted only a few times. Its antigen is unidentified. TCRdb reprocessed the reads with MiXCR, giving one entry per CDR3 protein. The table has hundreds of thousands of distinct CDR3 sequences, roughly 33% seen once. The CDR3 is 16 residues long. Trimming took off 3 bases at V and 0 bases at J, with 12 bases between the two ends. The sequence was collected from a human donor in good health (CMV status not recorded). Some clones in this sample may be carry-over from other donors' samples. Source: cultured CD8+ T cells from PBMCs, taken from culture after CMV antigen stimulation. V is TRBV12-3 or TRBV12-4 and J is TRBJ1-5, with no clear D. The CDR3 region is CASSLGGKNSNQPQHF. CDR3 DNA: TGTGCCAGCAGTTTGGGCGGGAAAAATAGCAATCAGCCCCAGCATTTT.